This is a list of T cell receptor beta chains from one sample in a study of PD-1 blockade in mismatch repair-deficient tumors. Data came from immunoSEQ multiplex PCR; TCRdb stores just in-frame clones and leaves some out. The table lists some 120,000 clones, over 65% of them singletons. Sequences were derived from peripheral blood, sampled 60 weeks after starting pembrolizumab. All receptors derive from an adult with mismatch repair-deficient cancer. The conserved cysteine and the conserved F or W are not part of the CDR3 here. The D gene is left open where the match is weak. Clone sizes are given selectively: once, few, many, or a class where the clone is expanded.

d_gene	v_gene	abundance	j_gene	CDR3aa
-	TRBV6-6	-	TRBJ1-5	ASRGTPPNQPQH
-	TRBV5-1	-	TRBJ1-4	ASRPTGRATNEKLF
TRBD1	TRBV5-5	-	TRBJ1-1	ASSSTGGTNTEAF
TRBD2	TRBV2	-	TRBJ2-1	ASTREGAEYNEQF
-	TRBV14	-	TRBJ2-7	ASSPHTYEQY
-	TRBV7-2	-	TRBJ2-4	ASRREGAKNIQY
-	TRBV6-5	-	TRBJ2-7	ASSHGTEQY
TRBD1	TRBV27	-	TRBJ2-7	ASSSPGQGAYEQY
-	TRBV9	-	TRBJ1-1	ASSVAGVGSTEAF
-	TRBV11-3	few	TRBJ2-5	ASSAGQPQETQY
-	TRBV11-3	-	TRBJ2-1	ASSPTFGQQYNEQF
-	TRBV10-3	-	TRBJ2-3	AISEGISDTQY
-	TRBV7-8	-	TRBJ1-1	ASSFAENTEAF
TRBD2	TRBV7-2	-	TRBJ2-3	ASSRGAGATDTQY
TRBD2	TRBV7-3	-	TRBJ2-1	ASSLLGTSGTPQPGNEQF
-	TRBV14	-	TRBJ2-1	ASSLTNEQF
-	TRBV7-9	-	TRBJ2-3	ASSLGRITQY
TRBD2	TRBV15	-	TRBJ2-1	ATSRDLASGRTEQF
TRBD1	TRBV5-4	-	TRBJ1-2	ASSLGTGVNPSYGYT
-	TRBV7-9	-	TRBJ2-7	ASSFKGNEQY